This T cell receptor beta chain originates from a study of cytomegalovirus exposure and HLA in healthy donors (dated by TCRdb to 2015 to 2018). As for the study more broadly: In an earlier analysis of approximately 640 of the donors, around 300 Gb of sequence data and 117 million unique TCR beta sequences from 150 million to 200 million T cells were reported. An earlier analysis of about 620 of the donors applied high-throughput TCR beta sequencing to assess whether each TCR beta V gene segment acted as functional or pseudogenic. The study combined high-throughput TCR immunosequencing, statistical association of individual TCRs with disease status, and machine learning to predict cytomegalovirus infection status. An early release that covered some 640 HLA-typed donors contained approximately 300 gigabases of sequencing data and tens of millions of unique TCR sequences. All discovery cohort repertoires had been generated on a single sequencing platform. Because of strong linkage in the cohort, five DR-DQ haplotypes were treated as single units for association and clustering. On average, about 200,000 unique TCR beta nucleotide sequences were sequenced per donor among 350 to 400 genotyped donors of the cohort, with 15% to 20% of those sequences being non-productive. Donor age, sex, ethnicity and CMV serostatus were collected together with the repertoire data. Typing coverage varied by locus: about 620-630 donors for A, B, C, DRB1 and DQB1; roughly 520 for DQA1; approximately 570 for DPA1; 400 to 480 for DPB1. A later genetic analysis took genome-wide SNP genotypes for about three fifths of the roughly 700 donors and used that subset as a discovery cohort. The study was designed to test whether signatures of past pathogen exposure could be identified by cataloging public T cell receptors. Of the approximately 400 genotyped donors, roughly 80% were placed in the genetic ancestry cluster associated with self-reported Caucasian donors. Rather than using new phenotypic data, the later analysis identified candidate immune exposures from TCR beta sequences and from how often those sequences occurred across donors. The study used immunosequencing to profile the T cell repertoires of under 700 subjects and linked those repertoires to cytomegalovirus serostatus. In addition to the first cohort of roughly 700 subjects, a separate validation cohort of some 120 different subjects was used. Both class I and class II loci were covered by HLA typing, at four-digit resolution. In a later analysis, previously published TCR beta repertoires from 550 to 700 donors were re-analyzed and high-resolution HLA genotyping was added so that TCR occurrence patterns could be studied. Findings and caveats that apply to the study as a whole: According to a later analysis, most CMV-associated TCR beta chains appeared to be HLA-restricted, and the HLA associations seemed to be driven largely by CMV exposure. Assigning TCR associations to individual alleles was difficult when HLA alleles, especially DR and DQ, strongly co-occurred. In vitro tests confirmed that a few of the cytomegalovirus-associated TCR beta chains recognize cytomegalovirus antigens. The study gave a list of about 160 TCR beta chains associated with cytomegalovirus. Some IMGT-functional V segments, including TRBV6-2 and TRBV6-3, could not be told apart with the 87-base-pair reads, so those segments were excluded. A group of highly shared sequence variants was considered likely to be a technical artifact of the sequencing pipeline. At a false discovery rate of 0.05, a later analysis linked around 15,000 TCR beta sequences to specific HLA alleles. It was suggested by the authors that the approach could potentially be generalized to other disease states and immunological phenotypes. For the cohort, immune exposure information was limited to CMV serostatus. A further reported finding was that TCR beta sequences accurately predicted the HLA-A and HLA-B alleles for most subjects in the first cohort. In an earlier analysis of about 540 of the donors, most TCR beta V segments were observed in productive rearrangements about 87% or about 30% of the time, broadly matching IMGT annotations. Linkage disequilibrium might explain the correlated functional status among segregating V segments, but an unknown experimental factor could not be ruled out. Because counts were too low, fewer than 20 rarely observed V segments, including chromosome 9 orphons, were excluded from the earlier analysis of around 590 of the donors. Several of the top co-occurrence clusters appeared to be linked to parvovirus B19, influenza, CMV and Epstein-Barr virus, according to a later analysis. A later analysis found that HLA-associated TCR beta chains were more clonally expanded and had lower generation probabilities than equally common non-associated chains. In a later genetic analysis, a missense DCLRE1C variant was associated with V-gene and J-gene trimming of TCR beta chains, and the association was replicated in an independent cohort. The cohort was sequenced for TCR beta chains only, and without alpha or paired-chain data the features that could be detected were limited. The classifier was reported to diagnose cytomegalovirus status with high specificity and sensitivity in both the original cohort and the validation cohort. Because some donors lacked HLA typing at each locus, the association tests relied only on the typed subset. Roughly uniform sequencing depth across donors was assumed in presence/absence analyses, although this assumption may not hold. According to a later analysis, TCR association rates differed among HLA loci, with DRB1 alleles showing the most associated TCRs and HLA-C alleles showing the fewest. Across donors, most TCR sequences were observed very rarely, whereas some public TCRs were present in many individuals. In a later genetic analysis, fewer N-insertions in productive TCRs were reported among donors in an Asian-associated ancestry cluster than the roughly 670-donor mean.

The cohort comprised hundreds of healthy bone marrow donors. Cohort members were all nominally healthy when sampled, although unrecorded immune exposures were likely present. The donor tested CMV seronegative, placing the donor among the roughly 340 seronegative members of the cohort. A peripheral blood sample was provided by each donor, and peripheral blood mononuclear cells were used for TCR beta sequencing. Genomic DNA extraction from the blood cell samples was performed with the Qiagen DNeasy Blood Extraction Kit. Details on this clone: The target of this receptor is not known. No much larger clonotype is one base removed from it; base qualities were not supplied.

CDR1 and CDR2, looked up from the germline V gene (reference sequence), are SEHNR and FQNEAQ. At the junction V is shortened by 8 bases and J by 2 bases; bases outside the gene matches: 7. The CDR3 has 14 amino acids, counting the end cysteine and phenylalanine. Only CDR3 DNA is held: 42 bases, read in frame from base 1. The receptor library was made with the immunoSEQ multiplex PCR assay. A mixture of 60 forward primers for TCR Vbeta segments and 13 reverse primers for TCR Jbeta segments was used in the multiplex PCR. The CDR3 region of rearranged TCR beta genes was amplified from genomic DNA by a multiplex PCR assay. The amplified TCR beta libraries were sequenced on the Illumina HiSeq System as 87-base-pair reads. Processing in the source paper ran as follows. A later analysis counted about 76 million unique TCR beta chains across the 650 to 700 repertoires, and roughly 11 million of these chains were shared by at least two donors. Raw reads were error-corrected and collapsed into unique sequences with a nearest-neighbor algorithm that merged closely related sequences to remove PCR and sequencing errors. V, D and J gene segments were assigned by aligning CDR3 sequences to IMGT reference sequences. Each retained sequence needed at least a six-nucleotide match to both a V gene segment and a J gene segment. A rearrangement counted as productive if the CDR3 had no stop codons and remained in frame with V and J, and every other rearrangement counted as non-productive. CDR3 was defined by IMGT convention, running from the second conserved V-encoded cysteine to the conserved J-encoded phenylalanine. The earlier analysis of about 560 of the donors excluded any sequence lacking an unambiguous match to a single V gene segment. An earlier analysis of over 450 of the donors classified V segments as functional when productive rearrangements were above 56.7% and as segregating when the standard deviation between donors was above 5%. A statistical classification framework was built for diagnosing cytomegalovirus status from the catalog of TCR beta chain sequences. In a later analysis, TCR nucleotide sequences were compared against IMGT/GENE-DB human TR gene sequences so that V and J genes could be assigned. In a later analysis, CDR3 sequences and most-parsimonious VDJ recombination scenarios were assigned using the TCRdist pipeline. A later analysis defined each TCR beta chain by its CDR3 amino acid sequence plus V-gene family, and excluded reads lacking a unique V-gene family. A later analysis removed roughly 590 highly shared, low-generation-probability nucleotide sequences to deal with suspected cross-contamination and a sequencing artifact. In a later analysis, a clonal expansion index for each public chain was calculated from normalized within-repertoire ranks of inferred template counts. A later analysis computed generation probabilities with a VDJ recombination model fitted to out-of-frame rearrangements, and checked the results against IGoR. In a later analysis, TCR-TCR, TCR-HLA and TCR-CMV co-occurrence was scored with hypergeometric tests, and a repertoire-size bias correction was applied to TCR pairs. False discovery rates were estimated in a later analysis by permuting HLA or CMV assignments 20 times. In a later analysis, co-occurring TCRs were grouped using DBSCAN, and TCRdist sequence similarity was added for clustering within HLA-allele-positive subsets. Co-occurrence clustering excluded repertoires with fewer than 30,000 or more than 120,000 public chains, plus five with anomalous nucleotide sharing. TCRdb's version of the immuneACCESS table is confined to in-frame rearrangements and falls short of the full clone set. An unresolved V gene accounts for under half of the shortfall where checked; the remainder is of unknown origin. V and J calls and clone size come straight from that table; D and trimming were deduced from the DNA. This sample is represented by about 160,000 clones; approximately 88% of them were singletons. The ten largest clonotypes hold roughly 1% of the sample.

Input material: PBMCs. The V gene is TRBV7-9 and the J gene is TRBJ2-3; 7 of the junction bases match TRBD2. The clonotype comes from a man younger than 45 in good health and CMV-seronegative. The CDR3 region reads CASERGSLTDTQYF. The DNA is as follows: TGTGCCAGCGAGCGCGGGAGCCTCACAGATACGCAGTATTTT.